Below, 20 T cell receptor beta chains from the same sample are listed, as sequenced in a study of breast tumors, draining lymph nodes, adjacent tissues. Axillary draining lymph nodes of breast cancer patients supplied the node samples. TCRdb ran MiXCR on the multiplex PCR reads and lists one entry per CDR3 protein. This sample yields 80,000 to 130,000 distinct CDR3 sequences, of which around 21% are seen a single time; more than 0.9% belongs to the top ten. Sequenced: axillary lymph node tissue. The receptors shown here come from a female donor with breast cancer. Some clones in this sample may be carry-over from other donors' samples.

This clonotype was counted at least ten times. The chain joins TRBV6-6 to TRBJ2-7; the D is unclear. This CDR3 has 13 residues. Per the germline V gene, CDR1 is MNHNY and CDR2 is SVGAGI (reference sequence). V lost 5 bases, J lost 0 bases, and 8 bases lay in between. The CDR3 nucleotides are TGTGCCAGCAGTCGACAAAACTCCTACGAGCAGTACTTC. Translated: CASSRQNSYEQYF.

This clonotype has ten or more counts. The rearrangement links TRBV7-2 to TRBJ2-3; TRBD2 agrees at 12 bases. CDR3 length equals 15 residues. V lost 4 bases and J lost 7; bases outside the gene matches: 6. Germline V lookup: CDR1 SGHTA, CDR2 FQGNSA. CDR3 residues: CASSYASGGAYTQYF. DNA of the CDR3: TGTGCCAGCAGCTACGCTAGCGGGGGGGCATATACGCAGTATTTT.

This clonotype showed up many times. The gene calls are TRBV9 and TRBJ2-3, with D perhaps TRBD1 or TRBD2 (6 bases each). The V gene lost 0 bases and the J gene lost 4 bases, with 12 bases spanning the gap. Germline V lookup: CDR1 SGDLS, CDR2 YYNGEE. This CDR3 comprises 15 residues. CDR3 protein: CASSVAPEGADTQYF. The CDR3 region has the DNA TGTGCCAGCAGCGTAGCCCCGGAGGGGGCAGATACGCAGTATTTT.

This clonotype has ten or more counts. The chain uses TRBV7-9 and TRBJ2-7, with D unresolved. Germline assignment: CDR1 SEHNR and CDR2 FQNEAQ (reference sequence). The CDR3 contains 12 residues. Trimming removed 6 bases from V and 3 bases from J, with 9 bases in between. The CDR3 loop is CASSSDFYEQYF. The CDR3 bases are TGTGCCAGCAGTTCGGATTTCTACGAGCAGTACTTC.

This clonotype has only a few counts. The chain has TRBV11-2 and TRBJ1-1; D perhaps matches TRBD1 (6 bases). The ends were cut back, 8 bases at V and 1 base at J, with 14 bases in the middle. CDR1 is SGHAT and CDR2 is FQNNGV in the germline V gene. The CDR3 runs 14 residues. The CDR3 loop is CASSGDGKNTEAFF. Here the CDR3 DNA reads TGTGCCAGCTCAGGGGACGGAAAGAACACTGAAGCTTTCTTT.

With respect to this clonotype: A read error may explain this, as a much larger clone is one base away. V gene TRBV12-3 or TRBV12-4 combines with J gene TRBJ2-2; no clear D. The CDR3 extends over 13 amino acids. The CDR3 nucleotides read TGTGCCAGCAGTCGCGCCGACACCGAGGAGCTGTTTTTT. Translation gives CASSRADTEELFF.

This clonotype has a count of ten or more. The rearrangement uses TRBV30 and TRBJ2-5, with 9 bases lining up with TRBD1. Germline assignment: CDR1 GTSNPN and CDR2 SVGIG (reference sequence). The CDR3 runs 12 residues. The junction had 0 bases not matched to a gene; V was cut back by 5 bases and J by 2 bases. The chain's CDR3 is CAWGTGQETQYF. The DNA for the CDR3 is TGTGCCTGGGGGACAGGGCAAGAGACCCAGTACTTC.

V gene TRBV7-9 combines with J gene TRBJ2-7; 7 positions agree with TRBD1. The CDR3 totals 16 residues. Germline loops: CDR1 SEHNR, CDR2 FQNEAQ (reference sequence). With 3 bases clipped from V and 1 base from J, the junction kept 9 bases outside the gene matches. CDR3 region: CASSLAYRGGSYEQYF. DNA of the CDR3: TGTGCCAGCAGCTTGGCCTACAGGGGTGGGTCCTACGAGCAGTACTTC.

This clonotype was detected ten times or more. The chain couples TRBV27 to TRBJ1-2, with 8 bases matching TRBD1. V shed 3 bases and J 7 bases; nucleotides not matched to a gene: 10. The germline CDR1 and CDR2 sequences are MNHEY and SMNVEV (reference sequence). There are 15 residues in the CDR3. CDR3 sequence (DNA): TGTGCCAGCAGTTTTCTAGGGACAGGTCTTAGTGGCTACACCTTC. Translation gives CASSFLGTGLSGYTF.

This clonotype was seen at least ten times. This chain links TRBV27 with TRBJ2-1; the D is unclear. The V and J ends lost 2 bases and 5 bases respectively, with 7 bases between them. The CDR3 loop spans 13 amino acids. Germline assignment: CDR1 MNHEY and CDR2 SMNVEV (reference sequence). The DNA for the CDR3 is TGTGCCAGCAGTTTAGTCAGTAACAATGAGCAGTTCTTC. It specifies CASSLVSNNEQFF.

The sample holds many counts of this clonotype. This chain joins TRBV7-6 and TRBJ2-7; D gene ambiguous. The length of the CDR3 is 14 residues. Germline V gene data show CDR1 as SGHVS and CDR2 as FNYEAQ. V lost 5 bases and J 6 bases, leaving 17 bases between the germline ends. CDR3 DNA: TGTGCCAGCAGCCCCCAGTGGGGTAATGCCGAGCAGTACTTC. Translated: CASSPQWGNAEQYF.

This clonotype was detected once. The chain combines TRBV7-6 with TRBJ2-1, with a possible D match to TRBD1 (5 bases). V lost 5 bases and J lost 7, with 15 bases in between. The CDR3 covers 14 residues. Looked up from germline, CDR1 is SGHVS and CDR2 is FNYEAQ. For the CDR3, the DNA is TGTGCCAGCAGCCTGCCTGGGGCGCGTAATGAGCAGTTCTTC. Translating it yields CASSLPGARNEQFF.

Many counts were recorded for this clonotype. This rearrangement joins TRBV5-5 to TRBJ2-7; 8 bases align to TRBD2. Per the germline V gene, CDR1 is SGHKS and CDR2 is YYEKEE (reference sequence). The ends lost 1 base at V and 2 bases at J; junction bases unmatched: 5. The CDR3 spans 15 residues. The CDR3 region is CASSLIAGGAYEQYF. The CDR3, as DNA: TGTGCCAGCAGCTTGATTGCGGGAGGCGCCTACGAGCAGTACTTC. Complete variable domain (other parts from reference TRBV5-5 and TRBJ2-7): DAGVTQSPTHLIKTRGQQVTLRCSPISGHKSVSWYQQVLGQGPQFIFQYYEKEERGRGNFPDRFSARQFPNYSSELNVNALLLGDSALYLCASSLIAGGAYEQYFGPGTRLTVT.

In its sample, this clonotype was seen a few times. The chain couples TRBV9 to TRBJ2-3; TRBD1 matches at 9 bases. The CDR3 contains 15 residues. The V and J ends lost 3 bases and 5 bases, in that order; junction bases with no gene match: 7. CDR1 and CDR2 (germline): SGDLS, YYNGEE. CDR3 protein: CASSGQGVVGDTQYF. As DNA, the CDR3 is TGTGCCAGCAGCGGACAGGGGGTGGTAGGAGATACGCAGTATTTT.

This chain links TRBV6-6 with TRBJ2-5; TRBD2 matches at 9 bases. Germline loops: CDR1 MNHNY, CDR2 SVGAGI (reference sequence). The CDR3 spans 16 residues. Trimming cost V 2 bases and J 0 bases; bases outside gene matches: 4. CDR3 amino acids: CASSYNLAGNQETQYF. For the CDR3, the DNA is TGTGCCAGCAGTTACAACCTAGCGGGGAACCAAGAGACCCAGTACTTC.

The V and J genes are TRBV12-1 and TRBJ2-6. TRBV12-1 is designated a pseudogene. CDR3 length: 17 amino acids. Written as DNA, the CDR3 is TGTGCCAGCAGCTTTTCACGTCGAGACGCCGGGGCCAACGTCCTGACTTTC. It is translated as CASSFSRRDAGANVLTF.

This chain links TRBV7-3 with TRBJ2-4, with D maybe TRBD1 (6 bases). Trimming took 5 bases from V and 7 from J, leaving 15 bases between them. The CDR3 runs to 14 residues. The V gene's germline CDR1 is SGHTA and CDR2 FQGTGA. CDR3 nucleotide sequence: TGTGCCAGCAGCCCCACAGGGATGGGGAACATTCAGTACTTC. Translation gives CASSPTGMGNIQYF.

Many counts were recorded for this clonotype. The V gene is TRBV4-1, the J gene TRBJ2-2, with D unclear. V lost 0 bases to trimming and J lost 6 bases, with 5 bases between them. CDR3 length: 13 residues. Germline V gene lookup returns CDR1 MGHRA and CDR2 YSYEKL. The CDR3 spells CASSQDGAGELFF. In nucleotides, the CDR3 is TGCGCCAGCAGCCAAGACGGAGCCGGGGAGCTGTTTTTT.

This clonotype was picked up many times. The chain joins TRBV10-3 to TRBJ1-3; possibly TRBD1 for D (5 bases). The V end lost 3 bases, the J end lost 3 bases, and 21 bases lay between the germline ends. The CDR3 consists of 18 residues. Germline lookup yields CDR1 ENHRY and CDR2 SYGVKD. As DNA, the CDR3 is TGTGCCATCAGTGATTCCGTTATCCAGGGTGCTAGTGGAAACACCATATATTTT. It specifies CAISDSVIQGASGNTIYF.

This clonotype has just a few counts. This rearrangement joins TRBV10-3 to TRBJ1-5; possible D gene TRBD1, 5 bases. The V and J ends lost 6 bases and 0 bases respectively, with 12 bases between them. Germline assignment: CDR1 ENHRY and CDR2 SYGVKD. The CDR3 covers 15 residues. The CDR3 is CAISRDGNSNQPQHF. In DNA, the CDR3 is TGTGCCATCAGCCGGGACGGCAATAGCAATCAGCCCCAGCATTTT.